The present entry profiles one T cell receptor (beta chain) with its context. Its cognate antigen has yet to be identified. Per-base quality was not reported, and no clone a single base away is much larger than it. The cohort was made up of 500 to 850 healthy bone marrow donors. At the time of sampling, all cohort members were nominally healthy, though unrecorded immune exposures were likely present. The donor was CMV seropositive and belonged to the group of more than 250 seropositive cohort members. A peripheral blood sample was provided by each donor, and peripheral blood mononuclear cells were used for TCR beta sequencing. Genomic DNA extraction from the blood cell samples was performed with the Qiagen DNeasy Blood Extraction Kit. The method behind the library was the immunoSEQ multiplex PCR assay. For the multiplex PCR, a mixture combining 60 forward primers for TCR Vbeta segments and 13 reverse primers for TCR Jbeta segments was used. Amplification of the CDR3 region of rearranged TCR beta genes was performed with a multiplex PCR assay on genomic DNA. On the Illumina HiSeq System, the amplified TCR beta libraries were sequenced as 87-base-pair reads. Regarding the original processing steps: A later analysis tallied 70 million to 100 million unique TCR beta chains across the approximately 670 repertoires, and approximately 11 million of those chains were shared by two or more donors. To remove PCR and sequencing errors, raw reads were error-corrected and collapsed into unique sequences using a nearest-neighbor algorithm that merged closely related sequences. V, D and J gene segments were assigned by aligning CDR3 sequences to IMGT reference sequences. For a sequence to be retained, at least a six-nucleotide match to both a V gene segment and a J gene segment was required. A rearrangement counted as productive if the CDR3 had no stop codons and remained in frame with V and J, and every other rearrangement counted as non-productive. Following IMGT convention, CDR3 was defined as the stretch from the second conserved V-encoded cysteine to the conserved J-encoded phenylalanine. Sequences without an unambiguous match to a single V gene segment were excluded from the earlier analysis of about 630 of the donors. In an earlier analysis of some 590 of the donors, a V segment was called functional when productive rearrangements were above 56.7%, and segregating when the standard deviation between donors exceeded 5%. To diagnose cytomegalovirus status from the catalog of TCR beta chain sequences, a statistical classification framework was built. In a later analysis, TCR nucleotide sequences were compared against IMGT/GENE-DB human TR gene sequences so that V and J genes could be assigned. In a later analysis, CDR3 sequences and most-parsimonious VDJ recombination scenarios were assigned using the TCRdist pipeline. In a later analysis, each TCR beta chain was defined by its CDR3 amino acid sequence together with its V-gene family, and reads lacking a unique V-gene family were excluded. To address suspected cross-contamination and a sequencing artifact, a later analysis removed around 600 highly shared, low-generation-probability nucleotide sequences. In a later analysis, a clonal expansion index was calculated for each public chain from normalized within-repertoire ranks of inferred template counts. Generation probabilities in a later analysis came from a VDJ recombination model fitted to out-of-frame rearrangements, and those results were checked against IGoR. Hypergeometric tests were used in a later analysis to score TCR-TCR, TCR-HLA and TCR-CMV co-occurrence, with a repertoire-size bias correction applied to the TCR pairs. In a later analysis, false discovery rates were estimated by permuting HLA or CMV assignments 20 times. In a later analysis, co-occurring TCRs were grouped using DBSCAN, and TCRdist sequence similarity was added for clustering within HLA-allele-positive subsets. Co-occurrence clustering excluded repertoires with fewer than 30,000 or more than 120,000 public chains, plus five with anomalous nucleotide sharing. TCRdb limited this immuneACCESS table to in-frame rearrangements with V and J called. A share of clones is missing; checked studies link under half to unresolved V genes, and the rest is unexplained. V, J and clone size reflect that table, while D and trimming were determined from the DNA. This sample holds under 200,000 clones; about 85% were observed only once. The ten largest clones represent 2.5% to 3% of the sample.

CDR1 is given as SGHNT and CDR2 as YYREEE, both from the germline V gene (reference sequence). The germline V end is reduced by 5 bases and the J end by 1 base; junction bases left unmatched: 9. The cysteine opens and the phenylalanine closes a CDR3 of 16 amino acids. Kept here is only the CDR3 DNA, which spans 48 bases and is read in frame from base 1. The data belong to a study of cytomegalovirus exposure and HLA in healthy donors (dated by TCRdb to the late 2010s). Study-level background: An earlier analysis of approximately 640 of the donors reported roughly 300 Gb of sequence data and some 120 million unique TCR beta sequences from some 180 million T cells. An early release covering roughly 640 HLA-typed donors comprised 300 to 350 gigabases of sequencing data and 65 million to 100 million unique TCR sequences. The genetic ancestry cluster associated with self-reported Caucasian donors included 81% of the approximately 400 genotyped donors. The study was designed to test whether signatures of past pathogen exposure could be identified by cataloging public T cell receptors. The study used immunosequencing to profile the T cell repertoires of 670 or so subjects and linked those repertoires to cytomegalovirus serostatus. A separate validation cohort of roughly 130 different subjects was used in addition to the roughly 620-subject first cohort. To predict cytomegalovirus infection status, the study combined high-throughput TCR immunosequencing, statistical association of individual TCRs with disease status, and machine learning. A later analysis re-analyzed previously published TCR beta repertoires from hundreds of donors and added high-resolution HLA genotyping to study TCR occurrence patterns. In the later analysis, no new phenotypic data were used to find candidate immune exposures; instead, reliance was placed on TCR beta sequences and their occurrence across donors. To decide whether each TCR beta V gene segment behaved as functional or pseudogenic, an earlier analysis of some 570 of the donors relied on high-throughput TCR beta sequencing. Alongside the repertoire data, information on donor age, sex, ethnicity and CMV serostatus was compiled. A later genetic analysis took genome-wide SNP genotypes for about 55% of the roughly 700 donors and used that subset as a discovery cohort. Every repertoire in the discovery cohort had been generated on one and the same sequencing platform. Class I and class II HLA loci were covered by the typing at four-digit resolution. Typing coverage varied by locus: 629-630 donors for A, B, C, DRB1 and DQB1; about 520 for DQA1; around 570 for DPA1; about 450 for DPB1. Five DR-DQ haplotypes were treated as single units for association and clustering because of strong linkage in the cohort. On average, roughly 240,000 unique TCR beta nucleotide sequences were sequenced per donor among fewer than 500 genotyped donors of the cohort, with roughly a sixth of those sequences being non-productive.

What the study reported, not specific to this receptor: A cluster of highly shared sequence variants was judged likely to be a technical artifact of the sequencing pipeline. Linkage disequilibrium might explain the correlated functional status among segregating V segments, but an unknown experimental factor could not be excluded. Most CMV-associated TCR beta chains appeared to be HLA-restricted in a later analysis, and the HLA associations seemed to be driven largely by CMV exposure. CMV serostatus was the only immune exposure information available for the cohort. The study listed 150 to 200 TCR beta chains as associated with cytomegalovirus. In both the original and validation cohorts, the classifier was reported to diagnose cytomegalovirus status with high specificity and sensitivity. Most TCR sequences were seen in very few donors, while some public TCRs were found in many individuals. In a later analysis, the rate of TCR association differed among HLA loci, with DRB1 alleles having the most associated TCRs and HLA-C alleles having the fewest. In a later analysis, several top co-occurrence clusters were reported to appear linked to parvovirus B19, influenza, CMV and Epstein-Barr virus. A later analysis found that HLA-associated TCR beta chains were more clonally expanded and had lower generation probabilities than equally common non-associated chains. In a later genetic analysis, a missense DCLRE1C variant was associated with V-gene and J-gene trimming of TCR beta chains, and the association was replicated in an independent cohort. A later genetic analysis reported fewer N-insertions in productive TCRs among donors in an Asian-associated ancestry cluster than the roughly 640-donor mean. Strong co-occurrence of HLA alleles, especially DR and DQ, made assigning TCR associations to individual alleles difficult. In an earlier analysis of roughly 560 of the donors, most TCR beta V segments were observed in productive rearrangements about 87% or about 30% of the time, broadly matching IMGT annotations. The earlier analysis of about 600 of the donors excluded around 17 rarely observed V segments, including chromosome 9 orphons, because counts were too low. At a false discovery rate of 0.05, a later analysis linked 16,951 TCR beta sequences to specific HLA alleles. The presence/absence analyses assumed that sequencing depth was roughly uniform across donors, and that assumption may not be true. In vitro tests confirmed that a few of the cytomegalovirus-associated TCR beta chains recognize cytomegalovirus antigens. The cohort was sequenced for TCR beta chains only, and without alpha or paired-chain data the features that could be detected were limited. Some IMGT-functional V segments, including TRBV6-2 and TRBV6-3, could not be distinguished by the 87-base-pair reads and were therefore excluded. HLA typing was unavailable for some donors at each locus, so association tests used only the typed subset. A further reported finding was that TCR beta sequences accurately predicted the HLA-A and HLA-B alleles for most subjects in the first cohort. The authors suggested that the approach could potentially be extended to other disease states and immunological phenotypes.

This receptor was identified in a man in his thirties or forties in good health and CMV-seropositive. This chain joins TRBV5-4 to TRBJ2-3, and 8 junctional nucleotides match TRBD2. The sequencing input was PBMCs. The CDR3 loop reads CASSSGGARGTDTQYF. The sequenced DNA: TGTGCCAGCAGTTCGGGAGGGGCTCGGGGCACAGATACGCAGTATTTT.